This TCR beta chain was identified during a study of blood T cell repertoires in COVID-19. Study-wide background: Specimens from acute and convalescent COVID-19 originated in the United States, Italy and Spain. Nucleic acid was either cDNA or gDNA, and it came from T cells, B-cell-depleted T cells, or PBMCs.

Original handling: Amplified reference gene primers provided the basis for estimating nucleated cell counts. Libraries were prepared by immunoSEQ multiplex PCR; TCRdb keeps only in-frame clonotypes and omits some of them. V, J and clone size are those of that table, while D and trimming were read from the DNA. The sample consists of about 120,000 clones, around 86% of them appearing once. Germline V CDR1 and CDR2: SNHLY, FYNNEI. V shed 5 bases and J 7 bases; nucleotides not matched to a gene: 15. This CDR3 is built from 16 residues. The rearrangement links TRBV2 to TRBJ1-1; 8 nucleotides match TRBD1. This clonotype was sampled from a man older than 75 with active or convalescent COVID-19. The sequencing sample was made of peripheral blood. The CDR3 sequence is CASSPQLGTGKNEAFF. The CDR3 DNA is TGTGCCAGCAGTCCACAGTTGGGGACAGGAAAAAATGAAGCTTTCTTT.